This TCR beta chain was recovered during a study of blood T cell repertoires in COVID-19. Across the whole study: Italy, Spain and the United States were the sources of the convalescent and acute COVID-19 samples. The cDNA or gDNA used as material had been derived from T cells, B-cell-depleted T cells, or PBMCs.

This clone was recorded once. V trimming: 5 bases; J trimming: 7 bases; junction bases outside the gene matches: 7. Germline CDR1 MNHEY, CDR2 SMNVEV (reference sequence). CDR3 size: 13 residues. Original methodology: Reference gene primer amplification yielded estimated nucleated cell counts. The data were produced by immunoSEQ multiplex PCR, yet TCRdb's version contains in-frame clones alone and is incomplete. That table is the source of V, J and clone size, and D and trimming were worked out from the DNA. This table has some 67,000 clones, roughly 85% appearing once. The sequence derives from a woman older than 75 with acute or convalescent COVID-19. The sequencing input was peripheral blood. The chain employs TRBV27 and TRBJ1-2; 7 bases map to TRBD1. The CDR3: CASSATGVGGYTF. The DNA for the CDR3 is TGTGCCAGCAGTGCCACAGGGGTTGGTGGCTACACCTTC.